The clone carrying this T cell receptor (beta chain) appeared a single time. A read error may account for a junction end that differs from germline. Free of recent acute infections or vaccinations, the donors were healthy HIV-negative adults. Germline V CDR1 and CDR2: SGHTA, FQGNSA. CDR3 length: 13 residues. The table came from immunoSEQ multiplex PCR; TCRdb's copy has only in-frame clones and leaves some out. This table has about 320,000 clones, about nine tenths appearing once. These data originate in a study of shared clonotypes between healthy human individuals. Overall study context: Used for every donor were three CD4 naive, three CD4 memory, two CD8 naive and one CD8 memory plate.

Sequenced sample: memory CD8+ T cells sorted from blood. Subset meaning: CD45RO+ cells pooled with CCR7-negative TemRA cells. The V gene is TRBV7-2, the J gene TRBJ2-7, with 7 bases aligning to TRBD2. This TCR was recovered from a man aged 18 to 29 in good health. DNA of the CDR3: TGTGCCAGCAGGTTAGCGGGCAACTACGAGCAGTACTTC. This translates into CASRLAGNYEQYF.